This T cell receptor (beta chain) came from a study of siplizumab effects on memory and regulatory T cells. Study findings and constraints: Sequences below about 10^-5 frequency were poorly captured, and few alloreactive clones mapped to unstimulated subsets. Suppressive function of proliferating Tregs from siplizumab cultures was not confirmed.

This CDR3 is 14 amino acids long. V gave up 5 bases and J gave up 0 bases, with 13 bases separating them. Germline V gene sequence: CDR1 SQVTM, CDR2 ANQGSEA. TCRdb's table, derived via immunoSEQ multiplex PCR, lists solely in-frame clones and lacks some. The table shows around 26,000 clones, with approximately 80% occurring only once. Regarding this clone: The antigen remains undetermined.

This clonotype was obtained from a human donor in good health. The chain links TRBV29-1 to TRBJ1-2; TRBD1 might be the D (5 bases). The sequenced sample was memory CD4+ T cells sorted from blood. CDR3 coding DNA: TGCAGCGTTAACCAGGGACCCCCTAACTATGGCTACACCTTC. Translating it yields CSVNQGPPNYGYTF. The full variable domain, with the rest looked up from reference TRBV29-1 and TRBJ1-2, is SAVISQKPSRDICQRGTSLTIQCQVDSQVTMMFWYRQQPGQSLTLIATANQGSEATYESGFVIDKFPISRPNLTFSTLTVSNMSPEDSSIYLCSVNQGPPNYGYTFGSGTRLTVV.